The sequence of this TCR beta chain was determined in a study of identical twins. Study-wide findings and caveats: Insertions were fewer in abundant cord blood beta clonotypes, whereas memory repertoires showed none of this pattern.

MiXCR, applied by TCRdb to the 5' RACE reads, yields one record per CDR3 protein. The sample carries roughly 150,000 distinct CDR3 sequences, around 3.5% recorded once. This clonotype was counted at least ten times. Its antigen is still unknown. The CDR3 is made up of 15 amino acids. V was clipped by 4 bases and J by 3 bases, with 13 bases between them. Germline values: CDR1 SGHRS, CDR2 YFSETQ. The chain carries TRBV5-1 and TRBJ2-2; tentative D call: TRBD1 (6 bases). The sequence was collected from a man aged 18 to 35 in good health. The sample was memory T cells sorted from blood. The CDR3 nucleotides are TGCGCCAGCAGCGTCAGGGGTGTGGACACCGGGGAGCTGTTTTTT. Its translation: CASSVRGVDTGELFF.